These 10 T cell receptor beta chains were all obtained from the same sample, sequenced in a study of Ad26.COV2.S vaccination and SARS-CoV-2 variants. Treatment reported: some 20 received Ad26.COV2.S at low or high dose, single or two shots; about 5 received placebo; per-sample allocation not given. On day 63 after the first injection, vaccine and placebo recipients gave samples. The protocol was immunoSEQ multiplex PCR, while the TCRdb copy is restricted to in-frame clones and leaves out a portion. In the table there are some 420,000 clones, roughly 90% of which are singletons. Specimen: peripheral blood, collected in a trial of Ad26.COV2.S vaccine versus placebo. These receptors were taken from a person between 18 and 59 years old who received the Ad26.COV2.S COVID-19 vaccine or a placebo.

The chain couples TRBV7-2 to TRBJ2-7, with TRBD2 matching over 7 bases. The germline V gene encodes CDR1 SGHTA and CDR2 FQGNSA. The length of the CDR3 is 15 residues. With 1 base clipped from V and 7 bases from J, the junction kept 10 bases outside the gene matches. This CDR3 is CASSLVAGVTLEQYF. The CDR3, as DNA: TGTGCCAGCAGCTTAGTTGCGGGGGTGACCTTGGAGCAGTACTTC.

The table lists this clone with a count of one. The chain links TRBV5-4 to TRBJ1-1; 7 bases match TRBD1. The germline V gene encodes CDR1 SGHNT and CDR2 YYREEE (reference sequence). This CDR3 has 14 residues. J was trimmed by 2 bases and V by 0 bases; bases with no gene match: 1. CDR3 DNA: TGTGCCAGCAGCTTGGAGGGGGCTAACACTGAAGCTTTCTTT. Its protein is CASSLEGANTEAFF. The complete variable domain, with remaining parts taken from reference TRBV5-4 and TRBJ1-1, reads ETGVTQSPTHLIKTRGQQVTLRCSSQSGHNTVSWYQQALGQGPQFIFQYYREEENGRGNFPPRFSGLQFPNYSSELNVNALELDDSALYLCASSLEGANTEAFFGQGTRLTVV.

This clone is a singleton in its sample. The chain joins TRBV4-1 to TRBJ2-7; 7 bases fit TRBD1. CDR1 and CDR2 from the germline V gene are MGHRA and YSYEKL. Losses at the gene ends were 4 bases for V and 1 base for J; bases not matched to a gene: 4. CDR3 length: 14 amino acids. For the CDR3, the DNA is TGCGCCAGCAGCCCGCGGACAGGATCCTACGAGCAGTACTTC. Protein product: CASSPRTGSYEQYF.

On this clone itself: The junction departs from the called germline gene at one end, perhaps through a read error. The rearrangement uses TRBV6-5 and TRBJ2-2, with 8 bases lining up with TRBD1. Germline CDR1 MNHEY, CDR2 SVGAGI. This CDR3 is 16 amino acids long. In DNA form, the CDR3 reads TGTGCCAGCAGTTCTCCGGGACAGGCAGCCACCTGGGAGCTGTTTTTT. Translating it yields CASSSPGQAATWELFF.

The chain combines TRBV3-1 (or the pseudogene TRBV3-2) with TRBJ2-1, with TRBD2 identical over 7 bases. The germline gives CDR1 LGHDT, CDR2 YNNKEL (reference sequence). The CDR3 is 16 amino acids. Trimming at V came to 5 bases and at J to 5 bases, leaving 12 bases not matched to a gene. The CDR3 is CASSSLTGTKNNEQFF. As DNA, the CDR3 is TGTGCCAGCAGCTCACTAACCGGGACTAAAAACAATGAGCAGTTCTTC.

The rearrangement joins TRBV6-2 or TRBV6-3 to TRBJ2-1; maybe TRBD2 (5 bases). The CDR3 is 12 amino acids. With 6 bases removed from V and 3 bases from J, the gap between germline ends came to 6 bases. CDR1 is MNHEY, CDR2 SVGEGT, per germline. The CDR3 coding sequence is TGTGCCAGCAGCCGGGACTACAATGAGCAGTTCTTC. Its protein is CASSRDYNEQFF.

On this clone: This sample also contains other DNA sequences that code for the same CDR3. The V and J genes are TRBV19 and TRBJ2-6; 10 bases match TRBD1. Germline V gene lookup returns CDR1 LNHDA and CDR2 SQIVND (reference sequence). The CDR3 is 17 amino acids. The ends lost 5 bases at V and 0 bases at J; junction bases unmatched: 4. In DNA, the CDR3 is TGTGCCAGTAGTCCGGGACAGGGGTCCTCTGGGGCCAACGTCCTGACTTTC. As protein: CASSPGQGSSGANVLTF.

The chain is built from TRBV9 and TRBJ1-1, with a possible D match to TRBD1 (6 bases). The CDR3 covers 16 residues. In germline, CDR1 is SGDLS, CDR2 YYNGEE. Trimming removed 2 bases at V and 0 bases at J, with 14 bases between. The CDR3 region has the DNA TGTGCCAGCAGCGTTACGGGGGCAGATATGAACACTGAAGCTTTCTTT. Its protein is CASSVTGADMNTEAFF.

The rearrangement uses TRBV28 and TRBJ1-6; 7 bases match TRBD1. Trimming cost V 5 bases and J 4 bases; bases outside gene matches: 5. The CDR3 consists of 15 residues. CDR1 is MDHEN, CDR2 SYDVKM, per germline. The CDR3 DNA reads as TGTGCCAGCAGTGCCCGGGACAGTTATAATTCACCCCTCCACTTT. This gives the protein CASSARDSYNSPLHF.

The table lists this clone with a few counts. The chain uses TRBV7-9 and TRBJ1-5; TRBD1 matches 8 bases. The germline V gene encodes CDR1 SEHNR and CDR2 FQNEAQ (reference sequence). The V gene end was trimmed by 3 bases and the J gene end by 7 bases; junction bases not matched to a gene: 5. The CDR3 runs to 14 residues. CDR3 in amino acids: CASSLDRERQPQHF. In nucleotides, the CDR3 is TGTGCCAGCAGCTTGGACAGGGAACGGCAGCCCCAGCATTTT.